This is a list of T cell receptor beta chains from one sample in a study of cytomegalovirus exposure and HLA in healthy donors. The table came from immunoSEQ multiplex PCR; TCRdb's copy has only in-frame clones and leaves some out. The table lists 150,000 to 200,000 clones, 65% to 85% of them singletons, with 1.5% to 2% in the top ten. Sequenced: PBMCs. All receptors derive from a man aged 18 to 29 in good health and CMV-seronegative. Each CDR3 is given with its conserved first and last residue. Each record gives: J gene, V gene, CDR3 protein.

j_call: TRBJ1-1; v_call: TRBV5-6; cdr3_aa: CASSFLDRGVTEAFF
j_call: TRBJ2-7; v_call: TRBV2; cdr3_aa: CASAKGGSGYEQYF
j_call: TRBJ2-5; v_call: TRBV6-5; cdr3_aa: CARGGQETQYF
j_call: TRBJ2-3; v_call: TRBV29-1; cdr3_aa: CSGRQGGNTDTQYF
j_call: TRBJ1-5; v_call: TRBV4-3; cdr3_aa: CASSQSLGPGQPQHF
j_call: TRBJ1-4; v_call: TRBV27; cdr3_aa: CASSPRATNEKLFF
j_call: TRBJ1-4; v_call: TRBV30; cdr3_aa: CAWSPRLNEKLFF
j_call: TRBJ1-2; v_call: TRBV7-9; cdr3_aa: CASSLPPGHRNYGYTF
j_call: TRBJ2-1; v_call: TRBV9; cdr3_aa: CASSAGGKDEQFF
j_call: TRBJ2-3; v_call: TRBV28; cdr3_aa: CASSYRTGSTDTQYF
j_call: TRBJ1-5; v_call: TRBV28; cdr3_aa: CASSPSPGLGTGDQPQHF
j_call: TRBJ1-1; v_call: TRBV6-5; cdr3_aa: CASSYEVLNTEAFF
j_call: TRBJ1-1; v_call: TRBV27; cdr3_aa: CASSFGMHTEAFF
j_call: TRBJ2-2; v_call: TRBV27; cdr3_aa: CASRRRTSSGGANTGELFF
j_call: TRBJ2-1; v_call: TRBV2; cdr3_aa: CASSPDRDSLLNEQFF
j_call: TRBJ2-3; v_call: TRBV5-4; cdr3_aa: CASSLGRADTQYF
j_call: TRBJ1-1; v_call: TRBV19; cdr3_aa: CASSIVQGANTEAFF
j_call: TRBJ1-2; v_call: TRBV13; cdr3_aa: CASSLAADYGYTF
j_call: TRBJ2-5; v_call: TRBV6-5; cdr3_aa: CAAKRDSQTQYF
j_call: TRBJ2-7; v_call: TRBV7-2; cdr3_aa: CASSSATGGGYEQYF
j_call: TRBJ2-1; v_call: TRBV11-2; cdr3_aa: CASSLPGGPAYNEQFF
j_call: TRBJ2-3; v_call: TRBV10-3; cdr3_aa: CAISAGLSTDTQYF
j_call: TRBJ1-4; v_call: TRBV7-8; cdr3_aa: CASARRDRGRLFF
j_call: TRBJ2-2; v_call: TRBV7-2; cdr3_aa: CASSPWTSWPGELFF
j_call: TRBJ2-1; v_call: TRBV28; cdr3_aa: CASSQGSYNEQFF
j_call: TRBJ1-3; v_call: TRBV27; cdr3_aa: CASSSAAPGDSGNTIYF
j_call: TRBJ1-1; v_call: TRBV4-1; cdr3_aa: CASSQSDRGQTEAFF
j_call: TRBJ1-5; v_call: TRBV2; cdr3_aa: CASSESGQPQHF
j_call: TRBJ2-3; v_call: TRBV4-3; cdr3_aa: CASSQGQGETDTQYF
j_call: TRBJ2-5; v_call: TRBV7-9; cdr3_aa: CASSLKGGGKETQYF
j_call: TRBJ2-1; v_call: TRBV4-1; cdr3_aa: CASSQVGVREQFF